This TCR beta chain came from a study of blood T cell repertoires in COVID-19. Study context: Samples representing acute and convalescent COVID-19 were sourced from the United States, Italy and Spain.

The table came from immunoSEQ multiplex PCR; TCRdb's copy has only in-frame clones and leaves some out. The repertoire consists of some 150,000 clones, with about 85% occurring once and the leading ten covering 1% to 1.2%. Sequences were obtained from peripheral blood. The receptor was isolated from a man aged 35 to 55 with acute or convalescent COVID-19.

CDR3 bases: TGTGCCAGCAGCGTAGAGAACGGGGAGGCTTTCTTT. Residues: CASSVENGEAFF. The rearrangement uses TRBV9 and TRBJ1-1, with D unresolved. CDR3 length: 12 amino acids. V gave up 0 bases and J gave up 11 bases, with 11 bases separating them. Germline values: CDR1 SGDLS, CDR2 YYNGEE.